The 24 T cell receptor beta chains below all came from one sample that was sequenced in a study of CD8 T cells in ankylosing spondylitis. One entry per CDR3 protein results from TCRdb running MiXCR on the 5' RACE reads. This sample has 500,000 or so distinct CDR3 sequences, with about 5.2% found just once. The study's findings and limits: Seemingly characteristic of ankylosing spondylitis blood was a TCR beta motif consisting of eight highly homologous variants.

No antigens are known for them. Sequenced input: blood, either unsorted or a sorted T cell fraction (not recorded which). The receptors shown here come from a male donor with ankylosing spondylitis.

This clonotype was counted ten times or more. CDR3 nucleotide sequence: TGTGCCACCAGCAGTTGGGGGACAGGGCAAGAGACCCAGTACTTC. Residues: CATSSWGTGQETQYF. This chain connects TRBV15 to TRBJ2-5; 9 nucleotides match TRBD1. With V trimmed by 3 bases and J by 2 bases, 4 bases remained unmatched. Germline loops: CDR1 LNHNV, CDR2 YYDKDF (reference sequence). The CDR3 spans 15 residues.

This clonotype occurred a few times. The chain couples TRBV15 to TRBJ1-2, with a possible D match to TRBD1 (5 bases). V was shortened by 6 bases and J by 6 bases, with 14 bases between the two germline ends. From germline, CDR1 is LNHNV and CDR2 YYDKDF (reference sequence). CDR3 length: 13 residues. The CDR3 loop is CATSSRGVDGYTF. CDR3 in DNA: TGTGCCACCAGTTCAAGGGGAGTGGATGGCTACACCTTC.

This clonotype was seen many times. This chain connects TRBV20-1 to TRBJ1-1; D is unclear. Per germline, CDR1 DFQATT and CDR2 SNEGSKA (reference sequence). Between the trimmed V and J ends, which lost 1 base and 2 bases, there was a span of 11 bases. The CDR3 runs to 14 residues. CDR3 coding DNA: TGCAGTGCTAGAGTCCCCCGGGCCAACACTGAAGCTTTCTTT. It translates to CSARVPRANTEAFF.

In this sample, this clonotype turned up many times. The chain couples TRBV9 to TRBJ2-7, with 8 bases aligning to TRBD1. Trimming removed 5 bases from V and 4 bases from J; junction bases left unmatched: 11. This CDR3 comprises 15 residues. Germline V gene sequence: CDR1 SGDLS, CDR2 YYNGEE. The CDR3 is CASSSPRQGAYEQYF. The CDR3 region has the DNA TGTGCCAGCAGTTCCCCGCGGCAGGGGGCATACGAGCAGTACTTC.

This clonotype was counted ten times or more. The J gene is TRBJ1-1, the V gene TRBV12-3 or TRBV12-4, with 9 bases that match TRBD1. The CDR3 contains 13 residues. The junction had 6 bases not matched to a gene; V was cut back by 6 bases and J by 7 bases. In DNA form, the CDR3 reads TGTGCCAGCAGCCTAGACAGGGGGAATGAAGCTTTCTTT. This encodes CASSLDRGNEAFF.

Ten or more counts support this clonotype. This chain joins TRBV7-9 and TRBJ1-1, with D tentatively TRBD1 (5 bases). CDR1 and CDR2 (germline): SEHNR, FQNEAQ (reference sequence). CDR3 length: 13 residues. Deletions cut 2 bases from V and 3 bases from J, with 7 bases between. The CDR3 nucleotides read TGTGCCAGCAGCTTAAAGGGGCACACTGAAGCTTTCTTT. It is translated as CASSLKGHTEAFF.

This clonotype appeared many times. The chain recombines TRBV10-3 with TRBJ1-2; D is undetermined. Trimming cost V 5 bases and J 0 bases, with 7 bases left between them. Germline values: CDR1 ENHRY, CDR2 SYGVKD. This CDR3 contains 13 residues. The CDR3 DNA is TGTGCCATCAGTCCGGGATCTAACTATGGCTACACCTTC. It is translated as CAISPGSNYGYTF.

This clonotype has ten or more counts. CDR3 bases: TGTGCCAGCAGCCCCACAGGGTACCACGAGCAGTACTTC. It codes for CASSPTGYHEQYF. The gene calls are TRBV7-9 and TRBJ2-7, with a tentative D call TRBD1 (6 bases). The germline V gene has CDR1 SEHNR and CDR2 FQNEAQ (reference sequence). This CDR3 is 13 amino acids long. V was clipped by 5 bases and J by 5 bases, with 13 bases between them.

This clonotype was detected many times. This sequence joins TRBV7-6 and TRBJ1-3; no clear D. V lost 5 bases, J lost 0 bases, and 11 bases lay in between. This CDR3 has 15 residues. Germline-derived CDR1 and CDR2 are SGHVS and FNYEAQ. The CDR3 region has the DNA TGTGCCAGCAGCCCTAATCTAAACTCTGGAAACACCATATATTTT. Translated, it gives CASSPNLNSGNTIYF.

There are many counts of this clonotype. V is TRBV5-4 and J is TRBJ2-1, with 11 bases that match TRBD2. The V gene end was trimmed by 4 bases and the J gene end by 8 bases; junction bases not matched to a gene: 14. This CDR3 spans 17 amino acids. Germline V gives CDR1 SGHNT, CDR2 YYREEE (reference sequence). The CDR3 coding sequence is TGTGCCAGCAGCGGACTTTCGACTAGCGGGGTCTCTGATGAGCAGTTCTTC. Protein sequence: CASSGLSTSGVSDEQFF.

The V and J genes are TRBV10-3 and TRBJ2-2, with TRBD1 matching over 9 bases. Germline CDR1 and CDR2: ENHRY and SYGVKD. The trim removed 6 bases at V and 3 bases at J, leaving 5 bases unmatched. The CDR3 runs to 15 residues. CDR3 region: CAIRPDRGDTGELFF. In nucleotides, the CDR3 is TGTGCCATCAGACCCGACAGGGGGGACACCGGGGAGCTGTTTTTT.

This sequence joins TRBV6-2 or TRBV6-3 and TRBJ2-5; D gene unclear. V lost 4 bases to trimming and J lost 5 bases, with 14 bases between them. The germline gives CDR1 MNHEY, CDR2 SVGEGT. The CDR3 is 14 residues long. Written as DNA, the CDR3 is TGTGCCAGCAGTTCTCCTGTCCCAACGGAGACCCAGTACTTC. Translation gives CASSSPVPTETQYF.

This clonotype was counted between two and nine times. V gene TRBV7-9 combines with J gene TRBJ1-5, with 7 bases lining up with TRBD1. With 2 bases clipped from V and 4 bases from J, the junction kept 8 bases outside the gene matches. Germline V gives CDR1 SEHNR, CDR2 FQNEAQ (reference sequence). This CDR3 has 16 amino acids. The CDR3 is CASSLLPTGANQPQHF. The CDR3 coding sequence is TGTGCCAGCAGCTTACTTCCTACAGGGGCGAATCAGCCCCAGCATTTT.

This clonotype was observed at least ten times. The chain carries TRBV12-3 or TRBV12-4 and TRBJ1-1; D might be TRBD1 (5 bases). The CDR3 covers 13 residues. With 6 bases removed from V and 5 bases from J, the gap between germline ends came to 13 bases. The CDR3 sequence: CASRPGARTEAFF. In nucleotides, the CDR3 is TGTGCCAGCAGACCTGGGGCGAGGACTGAAGCTTTCTTT.

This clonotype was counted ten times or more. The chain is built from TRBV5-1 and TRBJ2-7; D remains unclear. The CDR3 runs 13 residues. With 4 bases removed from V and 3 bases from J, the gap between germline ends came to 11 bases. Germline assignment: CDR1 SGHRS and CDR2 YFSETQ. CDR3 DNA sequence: TGCGCCAGCAGCCTACCCGAGATCTACGAGCAGTACTTC. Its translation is CASSLPEIYEQYF.

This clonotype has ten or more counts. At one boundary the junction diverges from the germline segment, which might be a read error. The CDR3 protein is CASSHLGTDEGDERYF. For the CDR3, the DNA is TGCGCCAGCAGCCATCTAGGGACAGACGAGGGCGACGAGCGGTACTTC. The V and J genes are TRBV4-3 and TRBJ2-7; the match to TRBD1 covers 7 bases. Germline assignment: CDR1 LGHNA and CDR2 YSLEER. CDR3 length: 16 residues.

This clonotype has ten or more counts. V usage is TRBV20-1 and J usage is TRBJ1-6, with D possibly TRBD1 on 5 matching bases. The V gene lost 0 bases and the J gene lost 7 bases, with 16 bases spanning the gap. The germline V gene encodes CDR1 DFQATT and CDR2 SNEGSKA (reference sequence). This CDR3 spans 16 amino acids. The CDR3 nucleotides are TGCAGTGCTAGAGAGGAGGACAAAGGGCGGAATTCACCCCTCCACTTT. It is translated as CSAREEDKGRNSPLHF.

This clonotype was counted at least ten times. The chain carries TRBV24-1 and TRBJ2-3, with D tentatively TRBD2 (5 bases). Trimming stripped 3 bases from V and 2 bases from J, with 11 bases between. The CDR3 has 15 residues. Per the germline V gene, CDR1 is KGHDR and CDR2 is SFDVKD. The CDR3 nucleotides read TGTGCCACCAGTGATGTAAGCGGCCCCACAGATACGCAGTATTTT. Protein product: CATSDVSGPTDTQYF.

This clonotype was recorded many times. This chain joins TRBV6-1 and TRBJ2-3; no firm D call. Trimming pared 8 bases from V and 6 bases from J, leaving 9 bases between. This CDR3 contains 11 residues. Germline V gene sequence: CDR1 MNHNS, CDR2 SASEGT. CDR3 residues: CASLQRDTQYF. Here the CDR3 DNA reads TGTGCCAGCCTTCAGAGGGATACGCAGTATTTT.

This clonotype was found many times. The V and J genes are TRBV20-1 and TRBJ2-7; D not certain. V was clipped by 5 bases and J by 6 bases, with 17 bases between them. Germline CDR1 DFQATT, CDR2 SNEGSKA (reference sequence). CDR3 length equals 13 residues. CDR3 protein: CSAAYDLLGEQYF. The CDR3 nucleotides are TGCAGTGCTGCCTACGATCTTCTTGGCGAGCAGTACTTC.

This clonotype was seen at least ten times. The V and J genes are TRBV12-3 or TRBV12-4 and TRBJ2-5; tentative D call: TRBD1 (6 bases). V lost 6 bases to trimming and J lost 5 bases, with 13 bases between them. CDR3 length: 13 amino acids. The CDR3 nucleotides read TGTGCCAGCAGACTGGGGGCTCGGGAGACCCAGTACTTC. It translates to CASRLGARETQYF.

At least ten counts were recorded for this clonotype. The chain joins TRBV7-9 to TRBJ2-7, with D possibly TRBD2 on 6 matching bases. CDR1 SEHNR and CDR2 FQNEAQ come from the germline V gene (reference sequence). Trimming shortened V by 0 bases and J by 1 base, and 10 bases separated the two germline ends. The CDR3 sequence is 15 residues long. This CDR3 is CASSLALAPSYEQYF. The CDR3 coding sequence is TGTGCCAGCAGCTTAGCGCTAGCGCCATCCTACGAGCAGTACTTC.

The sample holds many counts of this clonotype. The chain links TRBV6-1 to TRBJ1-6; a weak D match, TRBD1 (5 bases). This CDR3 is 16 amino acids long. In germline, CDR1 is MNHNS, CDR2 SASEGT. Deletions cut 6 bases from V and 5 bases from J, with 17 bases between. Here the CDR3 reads CASREIQGPDNSPLHF. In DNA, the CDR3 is TGTGCCAGCAGAGAAATCCAGGGACCGGATAATTCACCCCTCCACTTT.

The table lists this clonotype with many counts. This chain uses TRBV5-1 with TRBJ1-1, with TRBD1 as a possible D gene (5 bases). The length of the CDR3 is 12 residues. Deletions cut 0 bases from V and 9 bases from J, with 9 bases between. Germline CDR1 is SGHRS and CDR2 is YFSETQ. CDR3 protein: CASSLERGQAFF. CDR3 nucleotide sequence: TGCGCCAGCAGCTTGGAACGGGGACAAGCTTTCTTT.